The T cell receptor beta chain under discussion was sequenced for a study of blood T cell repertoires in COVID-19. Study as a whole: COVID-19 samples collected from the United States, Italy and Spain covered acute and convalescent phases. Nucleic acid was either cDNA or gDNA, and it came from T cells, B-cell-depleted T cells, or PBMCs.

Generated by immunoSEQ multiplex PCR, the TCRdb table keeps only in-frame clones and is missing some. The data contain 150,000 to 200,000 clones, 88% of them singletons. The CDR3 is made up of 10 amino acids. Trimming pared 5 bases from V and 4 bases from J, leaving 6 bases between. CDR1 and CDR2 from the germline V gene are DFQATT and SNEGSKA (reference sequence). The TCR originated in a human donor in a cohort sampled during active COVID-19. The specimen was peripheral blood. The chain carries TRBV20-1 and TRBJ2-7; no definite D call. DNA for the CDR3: TGCAGTGCTGGCCGATACGAGCAGTACTTC. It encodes CSAGRYEQYF.